The 17 T cell receptor beta chains below all came from one sample that was sequenced in a study of cytomegalovirus exposure and HLA in healthy donors. The PCR used 60 Vbeta and 13 Jbeta primers. Assay used: immunoSEQ multiplex PCR; TCRdb lists only in-frame clones, some missing. Among 110,000 to 150,000 clones listed, about 84% were seen once. Sequences were obtained from PBMCs. These receptors all come from a woman younger than 35 in good health and CMV-seropositive.

This clone was observed a few times. The rearrangement joins TRBV6-1 to TRBJ1-2; unclear D gene. Germline loops: CDR1 MNHNS, CDR2 SASEGT. Trimming shortened V by 2 bases and J by 0 bases, and 10 bases separated the two germline ends. The CDR3 loop spans 15 amino acids. Written as DNA, the CDR3 is TGTGCCAGCAGTGAACGCAGGAAAGCTAACTATGGCTACACCTTC. This codes for CASSERRKANYGYTF.

The V and J genes are TRBV29-1 and TRBJ2-7; 7 bases line up with TRBD1. The germline CDR1 and CDR2 sequences are SQVTM and ANQGSEA. The CDR3 is 13 amino acids. V lost 3 bases and J lost 7; bases outside the gene matches: 9. CDR3 region: CSVESDRVREQYF. As DNA, the CDR3 is TGCAGCGTTGAGAGTGACAGGGTGAGGGAGCAGTACTTC.

V and J are TRBV7-6 and TRBJ1-4, with 8 bases lining up with TRBD1. There are 15 residues in the CDR3. With 1 base clipped from V and 6 bases from J, the junction kept 4 bases outside the gene matches. Germline values: CDR1 SGHVS, CDR2 FNYEAQ. DNA of the CDR3: TGTGCCAGCAGCTTAGAGTGGACAGGGCATGAAAAACTGTTTTTT. This codes for CASSLEWTGHEKLFF.

This rearrangement joins TRBV28 to TRBJ1-5; TRBD1 agrees at 10 bases. This CDR3 comprises 15 residues. Germline CDR1 reads MDHEN; CDR2 reads SYDVKM. The junction had 9 bases not matched to a gene; V was cut back by 7 bases and J by 6 bases. CDR3 residues: CASIRTGGPGQPQHF. The CDR3 DNA follows: TGTGCCAGCATACGGACAGGGGGACCAGGTCAGCCCCAGCATTTT.

V usage is TRBV5-8 and J usage is TRBJ1-4, with D possibly TRBD1 on 5 matching bases. V dropped 5 bases and J dropped 5 bases, with 10 bases sitting between them. The CDR3 sequence is 13 residues long. CDR1 and CDR2 from the germline V gene are SGHTS and YDEGEE. CDR3 bases: TGTGCCAGCAGAACGACAGCCAATGAAAAACTGTTTTTT. Amino acids: CASRTTANEKLFF. Filled out from reference TRBV5-8 and TRBJ1-4, the complete variable domain reads EAGVTQSPTHLIKTRGQQATLRCSPISGHTSVYWYQQALGLGLQFLLWYDEGEERNRGNFPPRFSGRQFPNYSSELNVNALELEDSALYLCASRTTANEKLFFGSGTQLSVL.

This clone was picked up many times. V usage is TRBV2 and J usage is TRBJ1-1; the D gene is possibly TRBD1 (5 bases). This CDR3 contains 13 residues. Deletions cut 6 bases from V and 4 bases from J, with 12 bases between. Germline V lookup: CDR1 SNHLY, CDR2 FYNNEI. CDR3 in amino acids: CASRVAGGTEAFF. The CDR3 region has the DNA TGTGCCAGCAGGGTGGCGGGGGGCACTGAAGCTTTCTTT.

The chain recombines TRBV27 with TRBJ1-1; D is possibly TRBD1 (6 bases). The CDR3 is 13 residues long. Trimming removed 3 bases at V and 6 bases at J, with 11 bases between. Germline lookup yields CDR1 MNHEY and CDR2 SMNVEV (reference sequence). CDR3 amino acids: CASSFRQGPEAFF. The CDR3 DNA sequence: TGTGCCAGCAGTTTTAGGCAGGGGCCTGAAGCTTTCTTT.

This sequence joins TRBV6-6 and TRBJ1-3, with 10 bases identical to TRBD1. The V and J ends lost 5 bases and 3 bases, in that order; junction bases with no gene match: 7. Germline CDR1 reads MNHNY; CDR2 reads SVGAGI (reference sequence). The CDR3 is 16 residues long. The CDR3 region is CASSPGQGGYGNTIYF. The DNA for the CDR3 is TGTGCCAGCAGTCCTGGACAGGGGGGGTATGGAAACACCATATATTTT.

J is TRBJ1-1 and V is TRBV18; 8 bases agree with TRBD1. CDR1 is KGHSH, CDR2 LQKENI, per germline. V lost 8 bases to trimming and J lost 0 bases; unmatched junction nucleotides: 11. This CDR3 region has 16 residues. DNA of the CDR3: TGTGCCAGCCGAACCAAAGGGACAGGAGTGAACACTGAAGCTTTCTTT. As protein: CASRTKGTGVNTEAFF. Variable domain in full (rest from reference TRBV18 and TRBJ1-1): NAGVMQNPRHLVRRRGQEARLRCSPMKGHSHVYWYRQLPEEGLKFMVYLQKENIIDESGMPKERFSAEFPKEGPSILRIQQVVRGDSAAYFCASRTKGTGVNTEAFFGQGTRLTVV.

As concerns this clone: A junction end diverges from the germline sequence, so it may reflect a read error. The same CDR3 also results from other DNA sequences found in this sample. The V and J genes are TRBV7-2 and TRBJ2-5, with D perhaps TRBD2 (5 bases). Germline loops: CDR1 SGHTA, CDR2 FQGNSA. The CDR3 is 11 residues long. CDR3 bases: TGTGCCAGTAGCTTACCACTAGTTCCGTACTTC. Translating gives CASSLPLVPYF.

This sequence joins TRBV29-1 and TRBJ1-2; TRBD1 matches at 9 bases. This CDR3 comprises 13 residues. The germline V gene encodes CDR1 SQVTM and CDR2 ANQGSEA. J gave up 0 bases and V 6 bases, and 2 bases lay outside the gene matches. The DNA for the CDR3 is TGCAGCGTAACAGGGGGCCCTAACTATGGCTACACCTTC. It codes for CSVTGGPNYGYTF.

The J gene is TRBJ1-2, the V gene TRBV13; the match to TRBD1 covers 8 bases. Germline loops: CDR1 PRHDT, CDR2 FYEKMQ (reference sequence). V gave up 5 bases and J gave up 6 bases; unmatched junction bases: 8. The CDR3 spans 14 residues. For the CDR3, the DNA is TGTGCCAGCAGCCCGCGGACAGGGTGGGATGGCTACACCTTC. Its translation: CASSPRTGWDGYTF.

The count of this clone is one. The chain employs TRBV19 and TRBJ1-1; tentatively, D is TRBD1 (5 bases). V lost 5 bases, J lost 1 base, and 11 bases lay in between. There are 14 residues in the CDR3. Germline values: CDR1 LNHDA, CDR2 SQIVND (reference sequence). In DNA, the CDR3 is TGTGCCAGTAGTCTACGGGACTCGAACACTGAAGCTTTCTTT. It yields the protein CASSLRDSNTEAFF. Together with reference TRBV19 and TRBJ1-1, the CDR3 gives the full variable domain: DGGITQSPKYLFRKEGQNVTLSCEQNLNHDAMYWYRQDPGQGLRLIYYSQIVNDFQKGDIAEGYSVSREKKESFPLTVTSAQKNPTAFYLCASSLRDSNTEAFFGQGTRLTVV.

This chain uses TRBV29-1 with TRBJ1-3, with D perhaps matching TRBD1 (6 bases). CDR1 is SQVTM, CDR2 ANQGSEA, per germline. V lost 7 bases, J lost 1 base, and 17 bases lay in between. The CDR3 spans 15 residues. CDR3 sequence (DNA): TGCAGCGCTCAGGGGCACAGCAGTTCTGGAAACACCATATATTTT. Its translation: CSAQGHSSSGNTIYF.

The chain recombines TRBV28 with TRBJ1-1; D remains unclear. In germline, CDR1 is MDHEN, CDR2 SYDVKM. The CDR3 runs 12 residues. V lost 8 bases and J 1 base, leaving 8 bases between the germline ends. The CDR3 loop is CASREPNTEAFF. DNA of the CDR3: TGTGCCAGCCGGGAACCGAACACTGAAGCTTTCTTT.

The rearrangement links TRBV19 to TRBJ1-1; no firm D call. Germline CDR1 reads LNHDA; CDR2 reads SQIVND (reference sequence). The V end lost 4 bases, the J end lost 0 bases, and 9 bases lay between the germline ends. This CDR3 spans 14 amino acids. The CDR3 sequence: CASSNGLVNTEAFF. Here the CDR3 DNA reads TGTGCCAGTAGTAATGGCCTCGTGAACACTGAAGCTTTCTTT. The full variable domain, in which reference TRBV19 and TRBJ1-1 provide the parts outside the CDR3, is DGGITQSPKYLFRKEGQNVTLSCEQNLNHDAMYWYRQDPGQGLRLIYYSQIVNDFQKGDIAEGYSVSREKKESFPLTVTSAQKNPTAFYLCASSNGLVNTEAFFGQGTRLTVV.

This clone was picked up one time. V gene TRBV30 combines with J gene TRBJ1-3; a weak D match, TRBD1 (5 bases). The CDR3 sequence is 15 residues long. The V end was cut by 5 bases, the J end by 4 bases, with 18 bases between. In germline, CDR1 is GTSNPN, CDR2 SVGIG (reference sequence). This CDR3 reads CAWDTQVATGNTIYF. The CDR3 nucleotides are TGTGCCTGGGATACACAGGTCGCCACCGGAAACACCATATATTTT.